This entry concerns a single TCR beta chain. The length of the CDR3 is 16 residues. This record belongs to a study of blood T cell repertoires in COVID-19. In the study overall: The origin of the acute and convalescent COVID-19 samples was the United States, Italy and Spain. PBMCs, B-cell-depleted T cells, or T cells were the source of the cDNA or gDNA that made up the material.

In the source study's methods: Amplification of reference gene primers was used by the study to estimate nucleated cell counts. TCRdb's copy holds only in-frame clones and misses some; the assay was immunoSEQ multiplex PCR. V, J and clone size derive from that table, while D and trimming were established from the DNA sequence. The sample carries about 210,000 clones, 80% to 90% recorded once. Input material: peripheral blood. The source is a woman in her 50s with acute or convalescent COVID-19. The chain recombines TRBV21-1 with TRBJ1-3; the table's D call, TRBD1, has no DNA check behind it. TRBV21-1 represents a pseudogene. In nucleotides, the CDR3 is TGTGCCAGCAGCGGAAGGGGTGCGAGCTCTGGAAACACCATATATTTT. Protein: CASSGRGASSGNTIYF.